This paragraph covers one T cell receptor (beta chain) sequence. Trimming shortened V by 3 bases and J by 1 base, and 10 bases separated the two germline ends. This CDR3 has 15 residues. Germline-derived CDR1 and CDR2 are LNHNV and YYDKDF (reference sequence). These data belong to a study of blood T cell repertoires in COVID-19. As for the study in general: The United States, Italy and Spain were the sources of the acute and convalescent COVID-19 samples. Sample material is recorded as cDNA or gDNA derived from T cells, B-cell-depleted T cells, or PBMCs.

In the study's own analysis: Reference gene primers were amplified, and this amplification served to estimate nucleated cell counts. The table came from immunoSEQ multiplex PCR; TCRdb's copy has only in-frame clones and leaves some out. V, J and clone size are taken as reported in that table, and D and trimming were inferred from the DNA itself. The sample has fewer than 40,000 clones, around 88% seen once. The source is a woman between 65 and 79 years old with active COVID-19. This chain joins TRBV15 and TRBJ1-3; no firm D call. The sample taken for sequencing was peripheral blood. DNA for the CDR3: TGTGCCACCAGCAGTCAGGTCTTTTCTGGAAACACCATATATTTT. Its translation is CATSSQVFSGNTIYF.